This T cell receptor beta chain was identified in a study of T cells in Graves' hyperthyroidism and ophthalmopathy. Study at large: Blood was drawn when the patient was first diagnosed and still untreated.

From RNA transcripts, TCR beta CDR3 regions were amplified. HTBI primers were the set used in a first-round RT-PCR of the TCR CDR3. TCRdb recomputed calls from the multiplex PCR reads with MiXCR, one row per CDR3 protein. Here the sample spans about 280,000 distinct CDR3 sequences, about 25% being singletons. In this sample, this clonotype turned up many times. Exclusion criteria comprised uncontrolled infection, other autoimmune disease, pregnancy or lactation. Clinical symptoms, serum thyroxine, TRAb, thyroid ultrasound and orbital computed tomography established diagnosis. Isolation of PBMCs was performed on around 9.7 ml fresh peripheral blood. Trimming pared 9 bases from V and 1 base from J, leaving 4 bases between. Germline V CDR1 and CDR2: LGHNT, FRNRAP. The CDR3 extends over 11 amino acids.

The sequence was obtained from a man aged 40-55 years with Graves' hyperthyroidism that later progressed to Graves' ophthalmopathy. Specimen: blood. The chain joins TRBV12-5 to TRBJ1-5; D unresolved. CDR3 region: CARSSNQPQHF. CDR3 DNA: TGTGCTAGGTCAAGCAATCAGCCCCAGCATTTT.